The clone carrying this T cell receptor (beta chain) was found a few times. Antigen specificity is unknown. V was cut by 4 bases and J by 0 bases, with 25 bases left in between. CDR3 length: 20 amino acids. TCRdb analysed the 5' RACE reads with MiXCR anew, one entry per CDR3 protein. The data show approximately 340,000 distinct CDR3 sequences, under 15% seen once. This entry is derived from a study of CD8 T cells in ankylosing spondylitis. Study-level points and caveats: Made up of several highly homologous variants, a TCR beta motif appeared characteristic of ankylosing spondylitis blood. Past research had described some motif variants in reactive arthritis synovial fluid and blood. Disease-associated clones were reportedly significantly overrepresented in matched ankylosing spondylitis synovial fluid.

The chain joins TRBV12-3 or TRBV12-4 to TRBJ2-1; D is perhaps TRBD2 (6 bases). This receptor was taken from a male donor with ankylosing spondylitis or in good health (not recorded which). The specimen was blood, either unsorted or a sorted T cell fraction (not recorded which). For the CDR3, the DNA is TGTGCCAGCAGTTCCGTGAGGGGACTCGAAATTCCGAGCTCCTACAATGAGCAGTTCTTC. This codes for CASSSVRGLEIPSSYNEQFF.